This T cell receptor (beta chain) was sequenced in a study of blood T cell repertoires in COVID-19. Generated by immunoSEQ multiplex PCR, the TCRdb table keeps only in-frame clones and is missing some. The sample holds 80,000 to 90,000 clones; approximately 86% are singletons and the top ten take 0.95% to 1.5%. This clone appeared once. This CDR3 contains 14 residues. Germline V CDR1 and CDR2: SGHTA, FQGNSA. V was clipped by 4 bases and J by 8 bases, with 14 bases between them. The chain uses TRBV7-2 and TRBJ1-4; perhaps TRBD1 as D (6 bases). The clonotype originates from an elderly man with active or convalescent COVID-19. Sequenced input: peripheral blood. CDR3 protein: CASSSGRGREKLFF. The CDR3 DNA reads as TGTGCCAGCAGCTCTGGGCGGGGGCGGGAAAAACTGTTTTTT.